This entry features one T cell receptor (beta chain) sequence. What it binds is unknown. The data were produced by immunoSEQ multiplex PCR, yet TCRdb's version contains in-frame clones alone and is incomplete. The sample has roughly 1,400 clones; about 20% are singletons. The CDR3 contains 19 residues. CDR1 MNHGY and CDR2 SAAAGT come from the germline V gene. J was trimmed by 3 bases and V by 0 bases; bases with no gene match: 15. This record comes from a study of T cells in localized non-small cell lung cancer. Study-wide findings and caveats: Sequencing covered just one tumor region, so heterogeneity cannot be ruled out. Adjacent lung had a median approximately 57 of the 100 largest tumor clones. The highest T cell clonality was in uninvolved adjacent lung, above tumor.

The receptor was derived from a male donor at least 60 years old with stage III squamous cell lung carcinoma. The V call is TRBV6-8, the J call TRBJ2-5; the match to TRBD1 covers 8 bases. The specimen was normal lung tissue next to the tumor, collected before any cancer treatment. The CDR3 here is CASSYSTPFGQGRKETQYF. As DNA, the CDR3 is TGTGCCAGCAGTTACTCGACCCCCTTCGGACAGGGTAGGAAAGAGACCCAGTACTTC.